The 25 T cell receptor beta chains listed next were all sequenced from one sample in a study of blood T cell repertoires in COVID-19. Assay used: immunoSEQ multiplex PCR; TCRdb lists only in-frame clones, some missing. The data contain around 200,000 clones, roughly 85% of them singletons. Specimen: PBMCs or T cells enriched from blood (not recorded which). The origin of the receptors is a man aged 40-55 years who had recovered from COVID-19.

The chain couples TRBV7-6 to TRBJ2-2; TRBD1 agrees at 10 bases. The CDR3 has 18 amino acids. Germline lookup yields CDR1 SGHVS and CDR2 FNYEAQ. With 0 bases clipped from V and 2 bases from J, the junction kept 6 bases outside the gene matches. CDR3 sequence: CASSLATGGDLNTGELFF. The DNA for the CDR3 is TGTGCCAGCAGCTTAGCGACAGGGGGCGACCTTAACACCGGGGAGCTGTTTTTT.

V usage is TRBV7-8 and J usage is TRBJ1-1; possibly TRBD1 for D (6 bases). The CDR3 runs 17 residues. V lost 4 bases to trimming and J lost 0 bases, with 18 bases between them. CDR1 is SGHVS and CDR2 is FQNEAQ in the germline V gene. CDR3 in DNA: TGTGCCAGCAGCTCAACGGGGGGGCCGCGGATGAACACTGAAGCTTTCTTT. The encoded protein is CASSSTGGPRMNTEAFF. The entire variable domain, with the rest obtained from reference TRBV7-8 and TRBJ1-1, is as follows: GAGVSQSPRYKVAKRGQDVALRCDPISGHVSLFWYQQALGQGPEFLTYFQNEAQLDKSGLPSDRFFAERPEGSVSTLKIQRTQQEDSAVYLCASSSTGGPRMNTEAFFGQGTRLTVV.

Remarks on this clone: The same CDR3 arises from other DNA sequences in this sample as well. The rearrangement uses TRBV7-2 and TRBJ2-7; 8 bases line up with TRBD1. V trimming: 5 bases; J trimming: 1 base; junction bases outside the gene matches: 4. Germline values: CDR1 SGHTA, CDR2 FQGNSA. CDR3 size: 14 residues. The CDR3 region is CASSSTGGSYEQYF. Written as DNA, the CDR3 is TGTGCCAGCAGCAGCACAGGGGGTTCCTACGAGCAGTACTTC.

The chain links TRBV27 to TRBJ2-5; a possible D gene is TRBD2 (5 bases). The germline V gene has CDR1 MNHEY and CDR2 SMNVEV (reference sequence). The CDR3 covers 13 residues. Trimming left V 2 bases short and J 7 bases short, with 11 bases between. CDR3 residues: CASSLGLAGTQYF. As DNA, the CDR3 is TGTGCCAGCAGTTTAGGTCTAGCCGGGACCCAGTACTTC.

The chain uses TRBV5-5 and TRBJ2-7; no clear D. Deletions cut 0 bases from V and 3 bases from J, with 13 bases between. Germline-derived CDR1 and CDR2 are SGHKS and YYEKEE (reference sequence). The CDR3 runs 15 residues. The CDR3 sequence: CASSLGAQAYYEQYF. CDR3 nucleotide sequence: TGTGCCAGCAGCTTGGGGGCTCAGGCTTACTACGAGCAGTACTTC.

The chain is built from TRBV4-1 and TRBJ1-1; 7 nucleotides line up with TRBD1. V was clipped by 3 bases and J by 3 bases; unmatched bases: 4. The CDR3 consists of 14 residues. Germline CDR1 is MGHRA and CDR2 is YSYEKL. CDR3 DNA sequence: TGCGCCAGCAGCCATAACGACAGGGACACTGAAGCTTTCTTT. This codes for CASSHNDRDTEAFF.

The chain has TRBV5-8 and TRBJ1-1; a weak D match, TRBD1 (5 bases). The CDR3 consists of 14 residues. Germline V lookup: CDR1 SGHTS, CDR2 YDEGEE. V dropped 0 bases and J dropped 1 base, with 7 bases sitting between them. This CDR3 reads CASSLGTTNTEAFF. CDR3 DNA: TGTGCCAGCAGCTTGGGGACAACGAACACTGAAGCTTTCTTT.

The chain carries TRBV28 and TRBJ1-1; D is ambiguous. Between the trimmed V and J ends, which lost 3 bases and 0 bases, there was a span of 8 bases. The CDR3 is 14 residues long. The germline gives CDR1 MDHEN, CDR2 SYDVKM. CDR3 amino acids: CASSLEQMNTEAFF. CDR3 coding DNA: TGTGCCAGCAGTTTGGAACAGATGAACACTGAAGCTTTCTTT.

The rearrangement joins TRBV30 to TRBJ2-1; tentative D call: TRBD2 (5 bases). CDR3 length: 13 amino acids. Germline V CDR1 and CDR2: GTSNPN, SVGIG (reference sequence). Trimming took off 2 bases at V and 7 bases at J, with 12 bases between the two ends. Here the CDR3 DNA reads TGTGCCTGGAGTAGTGACTGGACTAATGAGCAGTTCTTC. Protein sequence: CAWSSDWTNEQFF.

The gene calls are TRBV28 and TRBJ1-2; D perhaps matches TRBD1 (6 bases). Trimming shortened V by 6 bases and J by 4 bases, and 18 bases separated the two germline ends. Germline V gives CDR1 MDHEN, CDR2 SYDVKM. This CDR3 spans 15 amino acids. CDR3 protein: CASRWTQGASYGYTF. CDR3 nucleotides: TGTGCCAGCAGGTGGACACAGGGCGCCTCCTATGGCTACACCTTC.

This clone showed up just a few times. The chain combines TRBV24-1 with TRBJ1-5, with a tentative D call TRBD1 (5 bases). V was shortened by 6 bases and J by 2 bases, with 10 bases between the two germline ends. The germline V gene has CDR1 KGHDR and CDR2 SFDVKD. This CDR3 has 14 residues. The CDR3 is CATSNRGGNQPQHF. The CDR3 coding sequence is TGTGCCACCAGTAACCGGGGGGGCAATCAGCCCCAGCATTTT.

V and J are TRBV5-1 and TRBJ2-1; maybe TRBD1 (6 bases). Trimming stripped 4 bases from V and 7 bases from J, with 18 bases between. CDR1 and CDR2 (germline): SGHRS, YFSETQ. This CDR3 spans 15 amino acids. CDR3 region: CASSTRSYQGNEQFF. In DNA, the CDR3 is TGCGCCAGCAGCACCCGATCCTACCAGGGGAATGAGCAGTTCTTC.

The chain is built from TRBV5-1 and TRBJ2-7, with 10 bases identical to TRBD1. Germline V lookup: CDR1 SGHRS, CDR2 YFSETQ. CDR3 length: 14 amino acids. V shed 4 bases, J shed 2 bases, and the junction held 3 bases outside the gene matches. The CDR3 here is CASSKGTGAYEQYF. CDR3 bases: TGCGCCAGCAGCAAAGGGACAGGGGCCTACGAGCAGTACTTC.

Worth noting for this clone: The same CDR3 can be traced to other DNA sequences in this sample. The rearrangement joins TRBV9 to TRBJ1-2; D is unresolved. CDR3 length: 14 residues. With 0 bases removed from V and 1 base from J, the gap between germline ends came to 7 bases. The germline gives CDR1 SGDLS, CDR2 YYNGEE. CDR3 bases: TGTGCCAGCAGCGTAGGGACTGGTAACTATGGCTACACCTTC. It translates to CASSVGTGNYGYTF. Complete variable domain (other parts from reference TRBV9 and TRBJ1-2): DSGVTQTPKHLITATGQRVTLRCSPRSGDLSVYWYQQSLDQGLQFLIQYYNGEERAKGNILERFSAQQFPDLHSELNLSSLELGDSALYFCASSVGTGNYGYTFGSGTRLTVV.

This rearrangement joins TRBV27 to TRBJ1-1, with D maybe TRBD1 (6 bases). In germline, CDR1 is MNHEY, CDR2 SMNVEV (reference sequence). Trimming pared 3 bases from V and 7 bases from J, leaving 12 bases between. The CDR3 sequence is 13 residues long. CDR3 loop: CASSFNGQLEAFF. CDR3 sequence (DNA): TGTGCCAGCAGTTTCAACGGACAGCTTGAAGCTTTCTTT.

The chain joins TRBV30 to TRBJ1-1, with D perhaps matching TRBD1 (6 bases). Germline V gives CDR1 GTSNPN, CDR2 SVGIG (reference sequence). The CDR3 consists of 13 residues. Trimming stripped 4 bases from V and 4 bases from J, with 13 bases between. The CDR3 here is CAWNKQGGTEAFF. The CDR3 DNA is TGTGCCTGGAACAAACAGGGCGGCACTGAAGCTTTCTTT.

The CDR3 sequence is CASSPTATNSPLHF. The CDR3 coding sequence is TGTGCCAGTAGTCCCACAGCTACCAATTCACCCCTCCACTTT. The V and J genes are TRBV19 and TRBJ1-6; no definite D call. The CDR3 totals 14 residues. Germline V gene data show CDR1 as LNHDA and CDR2 as SQIVND (reference sequence). Trimming cost V 5 bases and J 7 bases, with 12 bases left between them.

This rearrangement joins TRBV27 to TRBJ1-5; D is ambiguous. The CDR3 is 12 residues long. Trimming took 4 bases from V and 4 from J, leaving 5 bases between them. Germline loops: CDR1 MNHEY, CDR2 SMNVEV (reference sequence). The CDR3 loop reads CASSSFNQPQHF. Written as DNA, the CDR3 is TGTGCCAGCAGTTCCTTTAATCAGCCCCAGCATTTT.

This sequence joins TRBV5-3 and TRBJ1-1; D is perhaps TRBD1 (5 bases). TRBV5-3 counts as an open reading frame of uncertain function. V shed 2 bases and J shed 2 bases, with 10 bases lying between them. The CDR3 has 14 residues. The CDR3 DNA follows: TGTGCCAGAAGCTTAGGGGATACTAACACTGAAGCTTTCTTT. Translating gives CARSLGDTNTEAFF.

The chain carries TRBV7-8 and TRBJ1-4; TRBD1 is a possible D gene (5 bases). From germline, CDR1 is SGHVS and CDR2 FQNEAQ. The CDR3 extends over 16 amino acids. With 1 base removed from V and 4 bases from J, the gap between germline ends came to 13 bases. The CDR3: CASSLGIRTLNEKLFF. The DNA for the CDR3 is TGTGCCAGCAGCTTAGGGATCCGGACACTTAATGAAAAACTGTTTTTT.

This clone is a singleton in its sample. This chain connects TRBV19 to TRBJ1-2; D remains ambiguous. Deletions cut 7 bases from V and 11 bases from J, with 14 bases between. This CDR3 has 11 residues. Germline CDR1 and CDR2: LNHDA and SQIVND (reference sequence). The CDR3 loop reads CASTSPGEYTF. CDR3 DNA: TGTGCCAGTACCAGCCCCGGGGAATACACCTTC.

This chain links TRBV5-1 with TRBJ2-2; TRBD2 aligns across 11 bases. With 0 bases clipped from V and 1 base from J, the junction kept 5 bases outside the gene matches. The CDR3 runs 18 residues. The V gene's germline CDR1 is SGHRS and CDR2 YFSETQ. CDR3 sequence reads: CASSLAGSGRVNTGELFF. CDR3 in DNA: TGCGCCAGCAGCTTGGCCGGTAGCGGGAGGGTGAACACCGGGGAGCTGTTTTTT.

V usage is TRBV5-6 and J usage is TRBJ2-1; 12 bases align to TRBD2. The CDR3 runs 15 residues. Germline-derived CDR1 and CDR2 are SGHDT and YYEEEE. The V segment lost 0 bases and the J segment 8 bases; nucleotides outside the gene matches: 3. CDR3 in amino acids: CASSLGLAGDDEQFF. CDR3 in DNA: TGTGCCAGCAGCTTGGGACTAGCGGGAGATGATGAGCAGTTCTTC.

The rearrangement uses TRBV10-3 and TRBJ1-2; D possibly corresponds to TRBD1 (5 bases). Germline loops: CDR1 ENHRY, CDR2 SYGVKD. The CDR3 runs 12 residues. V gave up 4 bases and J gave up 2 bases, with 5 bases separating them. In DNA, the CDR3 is TGTGCCATCAGTGGACAGAACTATGGCTACACCTTC. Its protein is CAISGQNYGYTF.

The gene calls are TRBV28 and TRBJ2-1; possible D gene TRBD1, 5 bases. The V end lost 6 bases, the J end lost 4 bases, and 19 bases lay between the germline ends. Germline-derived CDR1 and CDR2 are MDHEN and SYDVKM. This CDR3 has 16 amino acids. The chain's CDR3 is CASRPDSAMLYNEQFF. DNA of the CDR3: TGTGCCAGCAGACCCGACAGCGCGATGCTTTACAATGAGCAGTTCTTC.